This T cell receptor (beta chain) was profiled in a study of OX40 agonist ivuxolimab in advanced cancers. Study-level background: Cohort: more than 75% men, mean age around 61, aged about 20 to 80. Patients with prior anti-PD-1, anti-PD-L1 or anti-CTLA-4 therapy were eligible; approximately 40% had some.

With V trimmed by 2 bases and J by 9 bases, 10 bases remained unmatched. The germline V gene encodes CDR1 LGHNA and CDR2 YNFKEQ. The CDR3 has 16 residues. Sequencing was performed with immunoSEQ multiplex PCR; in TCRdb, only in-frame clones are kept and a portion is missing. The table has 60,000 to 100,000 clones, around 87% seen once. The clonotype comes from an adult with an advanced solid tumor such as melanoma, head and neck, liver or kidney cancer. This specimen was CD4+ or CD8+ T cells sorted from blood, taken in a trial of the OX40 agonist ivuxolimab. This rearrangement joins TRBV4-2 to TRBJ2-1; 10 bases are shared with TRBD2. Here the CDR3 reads CASSQRTSGGYVEQFF. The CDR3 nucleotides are TGTGCCAGCAGCCAACGGACTAGCGGCGGGTACGTTGAGCAGTTCTTC.